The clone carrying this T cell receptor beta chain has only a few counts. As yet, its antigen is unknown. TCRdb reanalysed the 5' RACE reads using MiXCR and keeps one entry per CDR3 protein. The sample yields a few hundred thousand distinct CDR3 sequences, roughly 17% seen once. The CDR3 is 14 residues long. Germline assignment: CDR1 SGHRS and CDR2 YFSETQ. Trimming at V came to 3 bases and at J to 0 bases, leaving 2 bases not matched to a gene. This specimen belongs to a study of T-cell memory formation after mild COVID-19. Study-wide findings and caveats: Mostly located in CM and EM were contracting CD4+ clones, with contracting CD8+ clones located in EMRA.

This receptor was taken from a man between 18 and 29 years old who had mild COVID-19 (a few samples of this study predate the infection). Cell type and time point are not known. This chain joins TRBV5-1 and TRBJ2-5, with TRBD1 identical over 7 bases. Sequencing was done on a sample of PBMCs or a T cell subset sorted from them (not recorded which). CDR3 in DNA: TGCGCCAGCAGCTCTACAGGGGACCAAGAGACCCAGTACTTC. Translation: CASSSTGDQETQYF. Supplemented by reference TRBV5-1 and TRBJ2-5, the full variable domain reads KAGVTQTPRYLIKTRGQQVTLSCSPISGHRSVSWYQQTPGQGLQFLFEYFSETQRNKGNFPGRFSGRQFSNSRSEMNVSTLELGDSALYLCASSSTGDQETQYFGPGTRLLVL.